This is a list of T cell receptor beta chains from one sample in a study of CD8 T cells in ankylosing spondylitis. Each CDR3 protein gets one entry after TCRdb re-called the 5' RACE reads with MiXCR. The sample has about 450,000 distinct CDR3 sequences, 25% to 30% seen once. Sequencing input: blood, either unsorted or a sorted T cell fraction (not recorded which). These receptor sequences come from a male donor with ankylosing spondylitis. Both conserved end residues are part of each CDR3.

j_call v_call cdr3_aa
TRBJ1-2 TRBV2 CASSFSRDSRYGYTF
TRBJ2-1 TRBV20-1 CSAWDTAGNEQFF
TRBJ2-1 TRBV12-3/TRBV12-4 CASSPPDRTQFF
TRBJ2-1 TRBV29-1 CSASPTSTNNEQFF
TRBJ2-3 TRBV3-1 CASSGTSGRTDTQYF
TRBJ1-2 TRBV7-2 CASSRGPERDYTF
TRBJ2-3 TRBV20-1 CSATKGIGTDTQYF
TRBJ2-1 TRBV6-1 CATNTGSSYNEQFF
TRBJ2-2 TRBV5-1 CASSLLGPSNTGELFF
TRBJ2-1 TRBV5-1 CASSLAAGGQYNEQFF
TRBJ2-3 TRBV20-1 CSARRAGGLLGTQYF
TRBJ2-2 TRBV5-1 CASSSRRGTTNTGELFF
TRBJ2-3 TRBV7-2 CASSLGQGGDTQYF
TRBJ2-2 TRBV6-2/TRBV6-3 CASSYDSDYGELFF
TRBJ2-2 TRBV9 CASSQRETTGELFF
TRBJ1-4 TRBV6-1 CASHRAANEKLFF
TRBJ1-2 TRBV18 CASSPGGSGYGYTF
TRBJ2-3 TRBV5-1 CASSLGQGVADTQYF
TRBJ1-4 TRBV10-3 CAISDGPNEKLFF
TRBJ1-5 TRBV7-2 CASSYIGANQPQHF
TRBJ2-1 TRBV5-8 CASSRSGSYNEQFF
TRBJ2-1 TRBV5-1 CASSYSGLADYNEQFF
TRBJ2-3 TRBV5-1 CASSPVGDLDTDTQYF
TRBJ2-1 TRBV7-6 CASSYRTRFYNEQFF
TRBJ1-1 TRBV3-1 CASSQGYRGGTEAFF
TRBJ2-5 TRBV12-3/TRBV12-4 CASSLTRLAHGPETQYF
TRBJ2-6 TRBV12-3/TRBV12-4 CASSHSGANVLTF
TRBJ1-1 TRBV15 CATSRDPGNTEAFF
TRBJ1-1 TRBV2 CASSEGTGTEAFF
TRBJ2-3 TRBV5-6 CASSLAVAGPDTQYF
TRBJ1-4 TRBV20-1 CSARPGPMNEKLFF
TRBJ1-5 TRBV2 CASTAGHGQPQHF
TRBJ2-5 TRBV20-1 CSADPGLRGPETQYF
TRBJ2-1 TRBV12-3/TRBV12-4 CASSLTPGGRFSYNEQFF
TRBJ2-7 TRBV5-1 CASSAQGTYEQYF
TRBJ2-7 TRBV2 CASSEALGRVAEQYF
TRBJ1-6 TRBV25-1 CASSESSGHRSPLHF
TRBJ1-2 TRBV7-9 CASSFGESSYGYTF
TRBJ1-6 TRBV5-1 CASSLLGQGKVYNSPLHF
TRBJ2-1 TRBV5-1 CASSWGLVDNEQFF
TRBJ2-7 TRBV29-1 CSVSAAGEQYF
TRBJ2-3 TRBV7-2 CASSIPSTDTQYF
TRBJ2-1 TRBV20-1 CSAREGTGYNEQFF
TRBJ1-2 TRBV27 CASSPGQGKGYTF
TRBJ2-3 TRBV18 CASSPAGGVTDTQYF
TRBJ1-1 TRBV20-1 CSAPFEKRTFF
TRBJ1-4 TRBV12-3/TRBV12-4 CASRDRAANEKLFF
TRBJ1-1 TRBV29-1 CSVVGPTGMNTEAFF
TRBJ2-5 TRBV20-1 CSAKTSGTETQYF
TRBJ2-1 TRBV5-1 CASSDVAGGVDEQFF
TRBJ2-5 TRBV5-1 CASNLGLAQETQYF
TRBJ2-2 TRBV7-9 CASSQTSRNTGELFF
TRBJ2-3 TRBV7-9 CASSTRTGSVTDTQYF
TRBJ2-5 TRBV20-1 CSLLIAGGQETQYF
TRBJ1-1 TRBV5-1 CASSLVIGSQAFF
TRBJ1-4 TRBV18 CASSPAGRRNEKLFF